These 27 T cell receptor beta chains were sequenced from one sample in a study of control samples from healthy donors and cancer patients. Profiling relied on immunoSEQ multiplex PCR, and the TCRdb table lists in-frame clones only, not all of them. The sample lists around 130,000 clones, roughly 90% occurring once. Sequenced sample: blood. The receptors stem from a man in his forties or fifties in good health.

This clone showed up just once. J is TRBJ1-1 and V is TRBV30; D not resolved. Germline assignment: CDR1 GTSNPN and CDR2 SVGIG (reference sequence). The ends were cut back, 3 bases at V and 3 bases at J, with 11 bases in the middle. CDR3 length: 13 residues. In nucleotides, the CDR3 is TGTGCCTGGAGGGCCGGGCCCTACACTGAAGCTTTCTTT. Residues: CAWRAGPYTEAFF. The full variable domain, in which reference TRBV30 and TRBJ1-1 provide the parts outside the CDR3, is SQTIHQWPATLVQPVGSPLSLECTVEGTSNPNLYWYRQAAGRGLQLLFYSVGIGQISSEVPQNLSASRPQDRQFILSSKKLLLSDSGFYLCAWRAGPYTEAFFGQGTRLTVV.

The chain recombines TRBV28 with TRBJ1-2; unclear D gene. V was cut by 4 bases and J by 3 bases, with 6 bases left in between. Looked up from germline, CDR1 is MDHEN and CDR2 is SYDVKM. The CDR3 totals 12 residues. The CDR3 protein is CASSWGDYGYTF. CDR3 DNA: TGTGCCAGCAGTTGGGGAGACTATGGCTACACCTTC.

V usage is TRBV14 and J usage is TRBJ1-2; 7 nucleotides agree with TRBD1. This CDR3 has 13 amino acids. Losses at the gene ends were 4 bases for V and 3 bases for J; bases not matched to a gene: 2. Germline CDR1 is SGHDN and CDR2 is FVKESK. CDR3 nucleotide sequence: TGTGCCAGCAGCCGGGACAGAGACTATGGCTACACCTTC. Translated: CASSRDRDYGYTF.

The chain is built from TRBV9 and TRBJ2-3; 9 bases map to TRBD2. J lost 2 bases, V lost 0 bases, and 4 bases had no gene match. The CDR3 covers 16 residues. Germline assignment: CDR1 SGDLS and CDR2 YYNGEE. CDR3: CASSVGLAGPTDTQYF. CDR3 DNA sequence: TGTGCCAGCAGCGTAGGTCTAGCGGGGCCCACAGATACGCAGTATTTT.

The chain combines TRBV27 with TRBJ1-6; the match to TRBD1 covers 8 bases. This CDR3 contains 15 residues. Germline assignment: CDR1 MNHEY and CDR2 SMNVEV (reference sequence). J lost 7 bases, V lost 5 bases, and 7 bases had no gene match. The CDR3 DNA is TGTGCCAGCAGTCCACGACAGGGGAGGAATTCACCCCTCCACTTT. Protein sequence: CASSPRQGRNSPLHF.

The genes are TRBV30 and TRBJ1-2; D unresolved. CDR3 length equals 11 residues. Trimming cost V 0 bases and J 5 bases, with 4 bases left between them. Germline values: CDR1 GTSNPN, CDR2 SVGIG (reference sequence). In DNA form, the CDR3 reads TGTGCCTGGAGTGTATTGTATGGCTACACCTTC. It translates to CAWSVLYGYTF.

This clone was detected only once. The V call is TRBV5-4, the J call TRBJ2-1, with 10 bases that match TRBD2. The CDR3 has 15 amino acids. V shed 4 bases, J shed 3 bases, and the junction held 4 bases outside the gene matches. CDR1 SGHNT and CDR2 YYREEE come from the germline V gene (reference sequence). DNA for the CDR3: TGTGCCAGCAGCCGAAGCGGGGGGGTCTACAATGAGCAGTTCTTC. It encodes CASSRSGGVYNEQFF. The full variable domain, in which reference TRBV5-4 and TRBJ2-1 provide the parts outside the CDR3, is ETGVTQSPTHLIKTRGQQVTLRCSSQSGHNTVSWYQQALGQGPQFIFQYYREEENGRGNFPPRFSGLQFPNYSSELNVNALELDDSALYLCASSRSGGVYNEQFFGPGTRLTVL.

This chain connects TRBV7-9 to TRBJ2-4; maybe TRBD1 (6 bases). There are 15 residues in the CDR3. Germline values: CDR1 SEHNR, CDR2 FQNEAQ (reference sequence). Trimming took 4 bases from V and 0 from J, leaving 10 bases between them. The DNA of the CDR3 is TGTGCCAGCAGCTCCAGGGGACAAGCCAAAAACATTCAGTACTTC. Its translation: CASSSRGQAKNIQYF.

The chain employs TRBV28 and TRBJ2-3, with 13 bases that match TRBD2. CDR1 MDHEN and CDR2 SYDVKM come from the germline V gene. The CDR3 runs to 17 residues. V was pared by 6 bases and J by 6 bases, with 12 bases of the junction left unmatched. The CDR3 protein is CASRPLPGLAGRDTQYF. Here the CDR3 DNA reads TGTGCCAGCAGACCACTCCCGGGACTAGCGGGGAGGGATACGCAGTATTTT.

V usage is TRBV9 and J usage is TRBJ1-2; D ambiguous. V was trimmed by 2 bases and J by 6 bases, leaving 14 bases between them. CDR3 length: 14 amino acids. Germline lookup yields CDR1 SGDLS and CDR2 YYNGEE. CDR3 nucleotides: TGTGCCAGCAGCGTCTCTGGTGGTTTTCATGGCTACACCTTC. As protein: CASSVSGGFHGYTF.

This rearrangement joins TRBV7-9 to TRBJ2-5; D gene uncertain. CDR3 length: 14 residues. Germline values: CDR1 SEHNR, CDR2 FQNEAQ (reference sequence). The V gene lost 3 bases and the J gene lost 3 bases, with 11 bases spanning the gap. Here the CDR3 DNA reads TGTGCCAGCAGCTTTTCCACAGCGAAAGAGACCCAGTACTTC. It yields the protein CASSFSTAKETQYF.

The V call is TRBV4-1, the J call TRBJ1-1; no reliable D call. With 1 base removed from V and 5 bases from J, the gap between germline ends came to 8 bases. The germline V gene encodes CDR1 MGHRA and CDR2 YSYEKL. CDR3 size: 13 residues. CDR3 sequence: CASSQVRWTEAFF. The CDR3 coding sequence is TGCGCCAGCAGCCAAGTAAGGTGGACTGAAGCTTTCTTT.

The rearrangement uses TRBV11-3 and TRBJ2-5; 14 bases fit TRBD2. The CDR3 spans 16 residues. Germline V gene sequence: CDR1 SGHNT, CDR2 YENEEA. J lost 5 bases, V lost 2 bases, and 4 bases had no gene match. Here the CDR3 reads CASSLQTSGGVETQYF. Written as DNA, the CDR3 is TGTGCCAGCAGCTTACAGACTAGCGGGGGGGTGGAGACCCAGTACTTC.

This chain connects TRBV7-3 to TRBJ2-7; 9 bases are a match to TRBD2. This CDR3 is 13 amino acids long. Germline trimming cut 4 bases from V and 6 bases from J; bases unmatched to any gene: 4. Germline V CDR1 and CDR2: SGHTA, FQGTGA. In nucleotides, the CDR3 is TGTGCCAGCAGCTCGGGACTAGCAGCCGAGCAGTACTTC. Its protein product is CASSSGLAAEQYF.

V gene TRBV7-3 combines with J gene TRBJ1-3, with a weak D call TRBD1 (5 bases). Trimming shortened V by 5 bases and J by 4 bases, and 18 bases separated the two germline ends. The V gene's germline CDR1 is SGHTA and CDR2 FQGTGA. The CDR3 contains 16 residues. CDR3 loop: CASSPEGLRAGNTIYF. For the CDR3, the DNA is TGTGCCAGCAGCCCAGAGGGACTCCGGGCCGGAAACACCATATATTTT.

The chain links TRBV9 to TRBJ2-7; 9 bases line up with TRBD1. Trimming cost V 2 bases and J 3 bases; bases outside gene matches: 3. Germline CDR1 SGDLS, CDR2 YYNGEE. The CDR3 runs to 14 residues. The CDR3 coding sequence is TGTGCCAGCAGCGTGGGACAGGGATTCTACGAGCAGTACTTC. Encoded protein: CASSVGQGFYEQYF.

The chain uses TRBV9 and TRBJ1-2, with unresolved D. Germline values: CDR1 SGDLS, CDR2 YYNGEE. V lost 3 bases and J lost 2, with 11 bases in between. The CDR3 is 14 amino acids. CDR3 in DNA: TGTGCCAGCAGCGAAGGTTTGAACAACTATGGCTACACCTTC. Protein: CASSEGLNNYGYTF.

The gene calls are TRBV6-4 and TRBJ1-2, with D tentatively TRBD1 (6 bases). This CDR3 spans 15 amino acids. CDR1 is MRHNA and CDR2 is SNTAGT in the germline V gene. With 3 bases removed from V and 2 bases from J, the gap between germline ends came to 13 bases. In DNA, the CDR3 is TGTGCCAGCAGTGAATTAGCGGGGGCAAACTATGGCTACACCTTC. The encoded protein is CASSELAGANYGYTF.

The chain recombines TRBV10-3 with TRBJ2-3, with D hard to call. Trimming left V 5 bases short and J 0 bases short, with 3 bases between. The CDR3 runs to 12 residues. Looked up from germline, CDR1 is ENHRY and CDR2 is SYGVKD. This CDR3 is CAISLSTDTQYF. CDR3 sequence (DNA): TGTGCCATCAGTTTAAGCACAGATACGCAGTATTTT.

This chain joins TRBV5-1 and TRBJ1-1, with a tentative D call TRBD1 (5 bases). The CDR3 has 13 amino acids. CDR1 and CDR2 (germline): SGHRS, YFSETQ. The V and J ends lost 7 bases and 3 bases respectively, with 13 bases between them. The CDR3 nucleotides are TGCGCCAGCCATTCATGGGGCGACACTGAAGCTTTCTTT. Encoded protein: CASHSWGDTEAFF.

This clone was counted only a few times. This chain connects TRBV12-3 or TRBV12-4 to TRBJ1-1, with D uncertain. V was pared by 1 base and J by 7 bases, with 7 bases between. The CDR3 is 12 amino acids. The CDR3 region has the DNA TGTGCCAGCAGTTTAGGGCGGTATGAAGCTTTCTTT. It yields the protein CASSLGRYEAFF.

This rearrangement joins TRBV3-1 (or the pseudogene TRBV3-2) to TRBJ2-7, with TRBD2 as a possible D gene (5 bases). CDR1 and CDR2 from the germline V gene are LGHDT and YNNKEL (reference sequence). V lost 1 base to trimming and J lost 0 bases, with 7 bases between them. This CDR3 comprises 14 residues. The CDR3 spells CASSQVGLSYEQYF. For the CDR3, the DNA is TGTGCCAGCAGCCAAGTCGGACTCTCCTACGAGCAGTACTTC.

V is TRBV29-1 and J is TRBJ1-5; D gene unclear. The V and J ends lost 4 bases and 0 bases respectively, with 10 bases between them. Germline CDR1 is SQVTM and CDR2 is ANQGSEA. This CDR3 is built from 14 residues. The CDR3 is CSVVVQNSNQPQHF. CDR3 sequence (DNA): TGCAGCGTTGTTGTACAGAATAGCAATCAGCCCCAGCATTTT.

The V and J genes are TRBV5-1 and TRBJ2-2; 9 nucleotides match TRBD1. CDR1 and CDR2 from the germline V gene are SGHRS and YFSETQ. V shed 3 bases, J shed 4 bases, and the junction held 4 bases outside the gene matches. CDR3 length: 15 amino acids. The DNA of the CDR3 is TGCGCCAGCAGCTCCGGGACAGGGTTCACCGGGGAGCTGTTTTTT. Its protein is CASSSGTGFTGELFF.

The rearrangement links TRBV15 to TRBJ1-5, with a possible D match to TRBD1 (5 bases). Trimming cost V 0 bases and J 2 bases, with 11 bases left between them. Germline CDR1 and CDR2: LNHNV and YYDKDF (reference sequence). The CDR3 sequence is 16 residues long. The CDR3 reads CATSRDQGRGNQPQHF. CDR3 nucleotide sequence: TGTGCCACCAGCAGAGATCAGGGAAGGGGCAATCAGCCCCAGCATTTT.

The chain is built from TRBV19 and TRBJ2-5, with D hard to call. The CDR3 is made up of 14 amino acids. In germline, CDR1 is LNHDA, CDR2 SQIVND (reference sequence). V lost 3 bases to trimming and J lost 0 bases, with 8 bases between them. Here the CDR3 reads CASSIGGNQETQYF. The CDR3 coding sequence is TGTGCCAGTAGTATCGGCGGCAACCAAGAGACCCAGTACTTC.

The V gene is TRBV5-1, the J gene TRBJ2-7, with 8 bases aligning to TRBD2. The trim removed 2 bases at V and 4 bases at J, leaving 2 bases unmatched. This CDR3 is built from 13 residues. Germline CDR1 SGHRS, CDR2 YFSETQ. The CDR3 coding sequence is TGCGCCAGCAGCTTAAGCGGGGGATACGAGCAGTACTTC. This gives the protein CASSLSGGYEQYF.